Following are 13 T cell receptor beta chains from one sample sequenced in a study of T cells in localized non-small cell lung cancer. Measured with immunoSEQ multiplex PCR; TCRdb has only the in-frame clones, and not every one. The repertoire holds approximately 1,200 clones, with around a quarter as singletons. This specimen consisted of normal lung tissue next to the tumor, obtained before any cancer treatment. The source is a woman aged 35 to 70 with stage I squamous cell lung carcinoma.

CDR3 in amino acids: CASTPRGNQPQHF. The CDR3 DNA follows: TGTGCCAGTACCCCGAGGGGCAATCAGCCCCAGCATTTT. This rearrangement joins TRBV19 to TRBJ1-5; no firm D call. Germline CDR1 and CDR2: LNHDA and SQIVND (reference sequence). V gave up 7 bases and J gave up 2 bases, with 9 bases separating them. This CDR3 has 13 residues. Together with reference TRBV19 and TRBJ1-5, the CDR3 gives the full variable domain: DGGITQSPKYLFRKEGQNVTLSCEQNLNHDAMYWYRQDPGQGLRLIYYSQIVNDFQKGDIAEGYSVSREKKESFPLTVTSAQKNPTAFYLCASTPRGNQPQHFGDGTRLSIL.

Only a few counts were recorded for this clone. The genes are TRBV4-1 and TRBJ1-6; D uncertain. The CDR3 length is 12 residues. The germline V and J ends were trimmed by 4 bases and 5 bases, with 3 bases remaining between them. Germline values: CDR1 MGHRA, CDR2 YSYEKL. The CDR3 sequence is CASSLNNSPLHF. DNA of the CDR3: TGCGCCAGCAGCCTGAATAATTCACCCCTCCACTTT.

V gene TRBV29-1 combines with J gene TRBJ1-4; 12 nucleotides line up with TRBD1. Germline lookup yields CDR1 SQVTM and CDR2 ANQGSEA. The CDR3 has 15 residues. V lost 2 bases to trimming and J lost 7 bases; unmatched junction nucleotides: 5. The CDR3 sequence is CSVERGTGGSEKLFF. CDR3 DNA sequence: TGCAGCGTTGAAAGGGGGACAGGGGGCAGTGAAAAACTGTTTTTT.

The V call is TRBV28, the J call TRBJ1-5; 10 bases line up with TRBD1. The CDR3 extends over 14 amino acids. With V trimmed by 10 bases and J by 6 bases, 9 bases remained unmatched. The germline V gene has CDR1 MDHEN and CDR2 SYDVKM. The CDR3 bases are TGTGCCACAAAGACAGGGGGCGCTCTTCAGCCCCAGCATTTT. This encodes CATKTGGALQPQHF. The variable domain in full, with the rest retrieved from reference TRBV28 and TRBJ1-5, is DVKVTQSSRYLVKRTGEKVFLECVQDMDHENMFWYRQDPGLGLRLIYFSYDVKMKEKGDIPEGYSVSREKKERFSLILESASTNQTSMYLCATKTGGALQPQHFGDGTRLSIL.

There are a few counts of this clone. The chain uses TRBV6-8 and TRBJ2-3, with TRBD2 identical over 14 bases. The V gene end was trimmed by 11 bases and the J gene end by 5 bases; junction bases not matched to a gene: 12. The germline CDR1 and CDR2 sequences are MNHGY and SAAAGT. The CDR3 runs 16 residues. CDR3 in DNA: TGTGCCGCGAACCCGGGACTAGCGGGAGCTGTAGATACGCAGTATTTT. Protein: CAANPGLAGAVDTQYF.

In its sample, this clone is large. This chain links TRBV11-3 with TRBJ2-5; 8 bases are a match to TRBD2. The ends lost 5 bases at V and 3 bases at J; junction bases unmatched: 8. Germline CDR1 and CDR2: SGHNT and YENEEA. There are 15 residues in the CDR3. Written as DNA, the CDR3 is TGTGCCAGCAGCCCCCAGGGACTAGGAGAAGAGACCCAGTACTTC. It yields the protein CASSPQGLGEETQYF.

CDR3 DNA sequence: TGTGCCAGCAGCGGAGGACAGGACCCTTCGCCAGGCTACACCTTC. Its translation: CASSGGQDPSPGYTF. This sequence joins TRBV11-3 and TRBJ1-2; 7 positions match TRBD1. Trimming at V came to 5 bases and at J to 8 bases, leaving 14 bases not matched to a gene. This CDR3 has 15 amino acids. The germline gives CDR1 SGHNT, CDR2 YENEEA.

The chain combines TRBV29-1 with TRBJ1-1; 9 bases are a match to TRBD1. CDR3 length: 13 residues. With 7 bases clipped from V and 6 bases from J, the junction kept 9 bases outside the gene matches. Germline lookup yields CDR1 SQVTM and CDR2 ANQGSEA. As DNA, the CDR3 is TGCAGCGCCCGGACAGGGGAGCGCGCTGAAGCTTTCTTT. Its translation: CSARTGERAEAFF. Full variable domain (outside the CDR3, taken from reference TRBV29-1 and TRBJ1-1): SAVISQKPSRDICQRGTSLTIQCQVDSQVTMMFWYRQQPGQSLTLIATANQGSEATYESGFVIDKFPISRPNLTFSTLTVSNMSPEDSSIYLCSARTGERAEAFFGQGTRLTVV.

This clone was detected a few times. The chain joins TRBV11-3 to TRBJ2-3; tentatively, D is TRBD2 (6 bases). Trimming cost V 1 base and J 4 bases, with 15 bases left between them. The germline V gene has CDR1 SGHNT and CDR2 YENEEA. The CDR3 covers 16 residues. CDR3 region: CASSLGFLGGPDTQYF. In DNA form, the CDR3 reads TGTGCCAGCAGCTTAGGCTTTCTTGGAGGGCCAGATACGCAGTATTTT.

This clone was counted a few times. The junction does not match germline at one end; this may be a read error. This rearrangement joins TRBV6-8 to TRBJ1-6, with a weak D call TRBD1 (6 bases). Germline CDR1 MNHGY, CDR2 SAAAGT. This CDR3 comprises 13 residues. The DNA of the CDR3 is TGTGCCATCAGTGGTGTGCAGGGGCAGATAAGAAACTTT. Its protein product is CAISGVQGQIRNF.

This chain links TRBV29-1 with TRBJ2-5; 7 bases agree with TRBD2. V gave up 7 bases and J gave up 2 bases; unmatched junction bases: 4. Germline V gene sequence: CDR1 SQVTM, CDR2 ANQGSEA. The CDR3 is made up of 12 amino acids. Here the CDR3 reads CSGGRAQETQYF. The CDR3 nucleotides are TGCAGCGGTGGGAGGGCGCAAGAGACCCAGTACTTC.

CDR3 protein: CASSFDRALGYGYTF. Here the CDR3 DNA reads TGCGCCAGCAGCTTCGACAGGGCTCTGGGCTATGGCTACACCTTC. The rearrangement joins TRBV5-1 to TRBJ1-2; 7 bases line up with TRBD1. The CDR3 extends over 15 amino acids. Looked up from germline, CDR1 is SGHRS and CDR2 is YFSETQ. V dropped 2 bases and J dropped 4; count of bases not matched to a gene: 8.

The chain couples TRBV5-1 to TRBJ2-5; 13 nucleotides match TRBD2. V trimming: 4 bases; J trimming: 4 bases; junction bases outside the gene matches: 7. CDR1 and CDR2 from the germline V gene are SGHRS and YFSETQ. This CDR3 comprises 16 residues. CDR3 in DNA: TGCGCCAGCAGCGGGATTGGACTAGCGGGAGTAGAGACCCAGTACTTC. Its protein is CASSGIGLAGVETQYF.